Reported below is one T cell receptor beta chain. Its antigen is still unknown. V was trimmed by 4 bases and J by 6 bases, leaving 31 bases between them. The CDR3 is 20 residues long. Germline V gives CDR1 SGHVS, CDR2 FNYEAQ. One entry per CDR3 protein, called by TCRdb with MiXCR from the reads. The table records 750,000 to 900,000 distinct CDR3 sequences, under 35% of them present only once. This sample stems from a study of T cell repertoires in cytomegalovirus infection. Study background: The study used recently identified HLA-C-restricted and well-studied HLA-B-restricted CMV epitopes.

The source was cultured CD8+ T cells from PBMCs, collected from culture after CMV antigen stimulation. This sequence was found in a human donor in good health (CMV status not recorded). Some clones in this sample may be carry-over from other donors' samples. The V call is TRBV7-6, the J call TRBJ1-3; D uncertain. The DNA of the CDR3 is TGTGCCAGCAGCTCGAGGGTCAGCTTCCCCACCCCTACGGCCCAAAACACCATATATTTT. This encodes CASSSRVSFPTPTAQNTIYF.